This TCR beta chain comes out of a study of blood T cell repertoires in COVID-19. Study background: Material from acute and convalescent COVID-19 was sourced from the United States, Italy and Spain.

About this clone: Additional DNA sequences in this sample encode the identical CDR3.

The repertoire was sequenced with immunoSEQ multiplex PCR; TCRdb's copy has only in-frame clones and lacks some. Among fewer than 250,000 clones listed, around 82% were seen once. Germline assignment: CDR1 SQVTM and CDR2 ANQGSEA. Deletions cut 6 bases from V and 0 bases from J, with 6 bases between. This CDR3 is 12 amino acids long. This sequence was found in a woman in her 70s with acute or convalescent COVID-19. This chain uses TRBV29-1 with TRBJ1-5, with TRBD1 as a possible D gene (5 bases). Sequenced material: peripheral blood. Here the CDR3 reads CSVQGSNQPQHF. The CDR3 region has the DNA TGCAGCGTCCAGGGTAGCAATCAGCCCCAGCATTTT.